This entry describes one TCR beta chain. This clonotype has just a few counts. Its antigen is still unknown. Base quality data are lacking; no much larger clone is found one base away. A distance of 12 bases separates the germline ends of V and J, which lose 0 bases and 0 bases respectively. Taken from cysteine to phenylalanine, the CDR3 has 16 residues. Only the CDR3 portion is preserved as DNA: 48 bases, with reading frame beginning at the first base. The CDR1 and CDR2 encoded by the germline V gene are SGHRS and YFSETQ. These data come from a study of response to subunit inactivated influenza vaccine (dated by TCRdb to 2017 to 2018). With regard to the full study: To follow how T cells responded to a trivalent subunit inactivated influenza vaccine, the researchers relied on deep quantitative profiling of the T cell receptor repertoire. Broader findings and caveats from the paper: It was suggested by the authors that each seasonal influenza vaccination may recruit only a limited number of new T cells.

Library generation was performed with RT-PCR. The reads were generated on an Illumina HiSeq 2500. Starting from the raw public reads, TCRdb applied fastp trimming at Q25, assembled clones with MiXCR and retained in-frame beta chains. Rows merge per CDR3 protein into single entries with the most common DNA and genes. Within this sample are about 570,000 distinct CDR3 sequences, with 10% to 15% of them counted one time only. The top ten clones comprise about 10% of the sample. The origin of this receptor is a man aged 45-60 years who received an inactivated influenza vaccine. Donor details come from another sample of the same person, matched by shared clones. The input for sequencing was PBMCs from blood, taken on the day of vaccination. The rearrangement combines TRBV5-1 with TRBJ1-1, and the D gene may be TRBD1, 6 bases matching. The nucleotide sequence is given as TGCGCCAGCAGCTTGGCTTGGGGGGCCATGAACACTGAAGCTTTCTTT. Translated, it reads CASSLAWGAMNTEAFF.